This passage covers 19 T cell receptor beta chains from one sample sequenced in a study of blood T cell repertoires in COVID-19 (dated by TCRdb to about 2020). Libraries were made using the immunoSEQ multiplex PCR assay. This is the immuneACCESS table as TCRdb keeps it, with only in-frame sequences that have V and J called. A part of the clones is gone; compared with another copy, unresolved V genes explain less than half, and the rest is unexplained. In this sample the table shows around 130,000 clones, more than 70% of which occur a single time. The leading ten clones occupy approximately 3.3% of the sample. Sequenced: peripheral blood. These receptors came from a woman aged 55-70 years with acute or convalescent COVID-19.

A single count supports this clone. The CDR3 nucleotides are TGTGCCAGCAGTTTGGCGACAGGACCCGGCTCTGGAAACACCATATATTTT. Protein product: CASSLATGPGSGNTIYF. The V gene is TRBV28, the J gene TRBJ1-3, with D possibly TRBD1 on 6 matching bases. The germline V gene has CDR1 MDHEN and CDR2 SYDVKM. Deletions cut 3 bases from V and 0 bases from J, with 15 bases between. The CDR3 runs 17 residues.

The V gene is TRBV6-1, the J gene TRBJ1-1, with D perhaps matching TRBD1 (5 bases). Germline V gene sequence: CDR1 MNHNS, CDR2 SASEGT. The CDR3 has 15 residues. Trimming left V 2 bases short and J 3 bases short, with 13 bases between. The CDR3 DNA reads TGTGCCAGCAGTGAAAGGGGACTGGGGGACACTGAAGCTTTCTTT. Translation gives CASSERGLGDTEAFF.

V is TRBV5-5 and J is TRBJ1-4; no firm D call. Trimming took 2 bases from V and 7 from J, leaving 12 bases between them. The germline gives CDR1 SGHKS, CDR2 YYEKEE (reference sequence). This CDR3 region has 14 residues. The CDR3 DNA reads TGTGCCAGCAGCTTCCGTGTAGGCGGTGAAAAACTGTTTTTT. Translation: CASSFRVGGEKLFF.

V usage is TRBV6-2 or TRBV6-3 and J usage is TRBJ2-1; 9 nucleotides agree with TRBD2. V was clipped by 4 bases and J by 4 bases; unmatched bases: 5. The CDR3 is 15 residues long. Germline CDR1 is MNHEY and CDR2 is SVGEGT. In nucleotides, the CDR3 is TGTGCCAGCAGTTGGGCTAGCGGGACATACAATGAGCAGTTCTTC. Amino acid sequence: CASSWASGTYNEQFF.

This chain uses TRBV7-6 with TRBJ2-1; 8 nucleotides match TRBD2. This CDR3 region has 18 residues. CDR1 is SGHVS, CDR2 FNYEAQ, per germline. The V gene end was trimmed by 5 bases and the J gene end by 6 bases; junction bases not matched to a gene: 18. DNA of the CDR3: TGTGCCAGCAGCCCACCCTGGGGAGCGGGAGTGGGTGCCAATGAGCAGTTCTTC. Residues: CASSPPWGAGVGANEQFF.

The rearrangement links TRBV6-5 to TRBJ1-1, with a weak D call TRBD1 (5 bases). Germline-derived CDR1 and CDR2 are MNHEY and SVGAGI. Between the trimmed V and J ends, which lost 4 bases and 8 bases, there was a span of 17 bases. The CDR3 covers 14 residues. The CDR3 nucleotides read TGTGCCAGCAGTTTTGCCCGGGGACTCACAGAAGCTTTCTTT. This encodes CASSFARGLTEAFF.

The chain is built from TRBV4-1 and TRBJ1-6; D not resolved. V gave up 1 base and J gave up 10 bases, with 14 bases separating them. This CDR3 is built from 15 residues. CDR1 MGHRA and CDR2 YSYEKL come from the germline V gene. The CDR3 coding sequence is TGCGCCAGCAGCCAAGGCCTATGGGGAGAATCACCCCTCCACTTT. Translated, it gives CASSQGLWGESPLHF.

This clone has only one observation. The chain joins TRBV6-2 or TRBV6-3 to TRBJ1-5; 7 bases are a match to TRBD1. Germline-derived CDR1 and CDR2 are MNHEY and SVGEGT. This CDR3 spans 18 amino acids. The V gene end was trimmed by 4 bases and the J gene end by 0 bases; junction bases not matched to a gene: 12. This chain's CDR3 is CASSSKMTGSYSNQPQHF. CDR3 coding DNA: TGTGCCAGCAGTTCGAAAATGACAGGGTCTTATAGCAATCAGCCCCAGCATTTT.

The chain carries TRBV27 and TRBJ1-6, with D possibly matching TRBD1 (6 bases). Germline CDR1 reads MNHEY; CDR2 reads SMNVEV (reference sequence). This CDR3 is built from 14 residues. With 2 bases removed from V and 9 bases from J, the gap between germline ends came to 11 bases. The CDR3 DNA reads TGTGCCAGCAGTTTAGGGGGCGCGGGTTCACCCCTCCACTTT. Its translation is CASSLGGAGSPLHF.

V is TRBV21-1 and J is TRBJ2-7; TRBD1, the table's D call, was not compared with the DNA. TRBV21-1 is classified as a pseudogene. The CDR3 extends over 16 amino acids. The CDR3 DNA sequence: TGTGCCAGCAGCAAAGATGGGACAGGGATATTCTACGAGCAGTACGTC. This encodes CASSKDGTGIFYEQYV.

The chain combines TRBV5-1 with TRBJ2-1; D possibly corresponds to TRBD2 (5 bases). The germline gives CDR1 SGHRS, CDR2 YFSETQ. V lost 6 bases to trimming and J lost 0 bases, with 16 bases between them. The CDR3 runs to 16 residues. The DNA for the CDR3 is TGCGCCAGCACCCCAGAAGCGGCAGACTCCTACAATGAGCAGTTCTTC. This sequence encodes CASTPEAADSYNEQFF.

The genes are TRBV29-1 and TRBJ1-3; TRBD1 matches 8 bases. The trim removed 3 bases at V and 0 bases at J, leaving 7 bases unmatched. The CDR3 runs 16 residues. Germline lookup yields CDR1 SQVTM and CDR2 ANQGSEA. CDR3 in amino acids: CSVDLGQAFSGNTIYF. The CDR3 DNA follows: TGCAGCGTTGACCTGGGACAGGCTTTCTCTGGAAACACCATATATTTT.

The chain joins TRBV19 to TRBJ1-1, with D possibly TRBD1 on 5 matching bases. V shed 7 bases and J shed 3 bases, with 15 bases lying between them. This CDR3 region has 14 residues. Germline V gives CDR1 LNHDA, CDR2 SQIVND (reference sequence). CDR3 region: CASNHLNRHTEAFF. The CDR3 DNA is TGTGCCAGTAACCATCTGAACAGGCACACTGAAGCTTTCTTT.

The chain is built from TRBV5-1 and TRBJ2-5; TRBD2 agrees at 16 bases. The CDR3 covers 17 residues. Trimming at V came to 4 bases and at J to 3 bases, leaving 6 bases not matched to a gene. Germline CDR1 is SGHRS and CDR2 is YFSETQ. As DNA, the CDR3 is TGCGCCAGCAGCCTTTCGGGACTAGCGGGAGGGAAAGAGACCCAGTACTTC. As protein: CASSLSGLAGGKETQYF.

The chain uses TRBV12-3 or TRBV12-4 and TRBJ2-7; D is ambiguous. This CDR3 spans 13 amino acids. The ends were cut back, 7 bases at V and 4 bases at J, with 14 bases in the middle. Here the CDR3 DNA reads TGTGCCAGCACGGAGTCAGATCGGTACGAGCAGTACGTC. It is translated as CASTESDRYEQYV.

The J gene is TRBJ1-1, the V gene TRBV6-5, with TRBD1 as a possible D gene (6 bases). Germline lookup yields CDR1 MNHEY and CDR2 SVGAGI. There are 13 residues in the CDR3. Trimming shortened V by 6 bases and J by 3 bases, and 11 bases separated the two germline ends. The CDR3 protein is CASSRQEHTEAFF. For the CDR3, the DNA is TGTGCCAGCAGCAGACAGGAGCACACTGAAGCTTTCTTT.

The chain joins TRBV14 to TRBJ2-7; 8 bases map to TRBD1. The V gene end was trimmed by 2 bases and the J gene end by 0 bases; junction bases not matched to a gene: 18. Germline-derived CDR1 and CDR2 are SGHDN and FVKESK. CDR3 size: 20 residues. In DNA, the CDR3 is TGTGCCAGCAGCCAATACGCGGGACAGGTGATGGGGGAAGGCTCCTACGAGCAGTACTTC. This codes for CASSQYAGQVMGEGSYEQYF.

The chain couples TRBV6-5 to TRBJ1-2, with TRBD1 matching over 7 bases. J lost 3 bases, V lost 0 bases, and 4 bases had no gene match. The CDR3 spans 15 residues. The germline V gene has CDR1 MNHEY and CDR2 SVGAGI. In nucleotides, the CDR3 is TGTGCCAGCAGTTACTCACGACAGGGTGACTATGGCTACACCTTC. Its translation: CASSYSRQGDYGYTF.

This chain joins TRBV27 and TRBJ1-1; TRBD1 matches at 7 bases. This CDR3 region has 14 residues. Trimming at V came to 8 bases and at J to 1 base, leaving 7 bases not matched to a gene. CDR1 and CDR2 from the germline V gene are MNHEY and SMNVEV (reference sequence). In DNA, the CDR3 is TGTGCCAGCTTACAGGGGCTGGGGAACACTGAAGCTTTCTTT. Protein sequence: CASLQGLGNTEAFF.